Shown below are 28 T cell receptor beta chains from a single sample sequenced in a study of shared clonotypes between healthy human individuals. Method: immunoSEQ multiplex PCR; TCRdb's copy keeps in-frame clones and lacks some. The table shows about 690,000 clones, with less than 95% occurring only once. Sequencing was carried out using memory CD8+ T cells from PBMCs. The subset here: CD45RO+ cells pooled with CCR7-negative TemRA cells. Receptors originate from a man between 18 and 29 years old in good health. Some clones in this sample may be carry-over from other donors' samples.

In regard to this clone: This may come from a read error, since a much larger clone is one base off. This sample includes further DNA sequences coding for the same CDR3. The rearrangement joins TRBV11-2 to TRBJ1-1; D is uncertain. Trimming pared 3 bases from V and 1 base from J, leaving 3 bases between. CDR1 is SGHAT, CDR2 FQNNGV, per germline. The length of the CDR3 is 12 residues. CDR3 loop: CASSFGNTEAFF. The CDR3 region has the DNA TGTGCCAGCAGCTTCGGGAACACTGAAGCTTTCTTT.

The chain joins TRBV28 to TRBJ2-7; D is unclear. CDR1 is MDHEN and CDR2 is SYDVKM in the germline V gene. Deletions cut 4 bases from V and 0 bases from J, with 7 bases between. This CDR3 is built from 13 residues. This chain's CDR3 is CASSYMSSYEQYF. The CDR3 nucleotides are TGTGCCAGCAGTTATATGAGCTCCTACGAGCAGTACTTC.

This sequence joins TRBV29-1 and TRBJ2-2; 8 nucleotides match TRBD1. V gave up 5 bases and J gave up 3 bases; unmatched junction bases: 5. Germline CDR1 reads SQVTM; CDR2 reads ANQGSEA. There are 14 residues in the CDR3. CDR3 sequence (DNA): TGCAGCGTTCGCCGGGACAGGTACACCGGGGAGCTGTTTTTT. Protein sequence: CSVRRDRYTGELFF.

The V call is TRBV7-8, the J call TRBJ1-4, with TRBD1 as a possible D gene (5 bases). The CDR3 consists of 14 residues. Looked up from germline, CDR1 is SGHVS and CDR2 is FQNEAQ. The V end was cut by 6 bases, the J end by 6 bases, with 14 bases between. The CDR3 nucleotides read TGTGCCAGCAGTCCCAGGGAGGAGGATGAAAAACTGTTTTTT. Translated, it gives CASSPREEDEKLFF. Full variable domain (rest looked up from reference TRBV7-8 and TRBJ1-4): GAGVSQSPRYKVAKRGQDVALRCDPISGHVSLFWYQQALGQGPEFLTYFQNEAQLDKSGLPSDRFFAERPEGSVSTLKIQRTQQEDSAVYLCASSPREEDEKLFFGSGTQLSVL.

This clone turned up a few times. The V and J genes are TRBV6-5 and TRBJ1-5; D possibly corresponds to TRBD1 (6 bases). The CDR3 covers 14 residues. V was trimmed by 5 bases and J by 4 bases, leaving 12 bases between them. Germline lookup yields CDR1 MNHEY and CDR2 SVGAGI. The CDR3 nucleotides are TGTGCCAGCAGTACCGGACAGACAAATCAGCCCCAGCATTTT. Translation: CASSTGQTNQPQHF.

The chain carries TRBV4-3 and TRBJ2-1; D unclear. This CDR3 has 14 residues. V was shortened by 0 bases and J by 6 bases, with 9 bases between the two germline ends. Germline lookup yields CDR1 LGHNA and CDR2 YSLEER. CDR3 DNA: TGCGCCAGCAGCCAAGAATCGTGGAGCAATGAGCAGTTCTTC. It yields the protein CASSQESWSNEQFF.

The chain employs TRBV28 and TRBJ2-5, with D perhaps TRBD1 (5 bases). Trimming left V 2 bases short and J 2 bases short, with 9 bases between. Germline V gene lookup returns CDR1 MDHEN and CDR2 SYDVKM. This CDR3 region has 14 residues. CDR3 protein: CASSLVGAQETQYF. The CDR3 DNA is TGTGCCAGCAGTTTAGTTGGGGCTCAAGAGACCCAGTACTTC.

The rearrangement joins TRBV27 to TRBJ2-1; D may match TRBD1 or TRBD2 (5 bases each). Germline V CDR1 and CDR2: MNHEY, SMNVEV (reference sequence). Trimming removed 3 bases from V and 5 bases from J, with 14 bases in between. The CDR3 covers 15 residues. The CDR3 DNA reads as TGTGCCAGCAGTTTTTTCGGGACCAGTAACAATGAGCAGTTCTTC. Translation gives CASSFFGTSNNEQFF.

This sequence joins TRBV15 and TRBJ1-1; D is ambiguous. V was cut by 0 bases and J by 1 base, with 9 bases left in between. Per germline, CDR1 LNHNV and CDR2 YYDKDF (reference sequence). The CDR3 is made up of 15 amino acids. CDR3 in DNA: TGTGCCACCAGCAGAGATCTGGGAACGAACACTGAAGCTTTCTTT. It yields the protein CATSRDLGTNTEAFF. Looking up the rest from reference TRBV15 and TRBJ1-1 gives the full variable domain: DAMVIQNPRYQVTQFGKPVTLSCSQTLNHNVMYWYQQKSSQAPKLLFHYYDKDFNNEADTPDNFQSRRPNTSFCFLDIRSPGLGDTAMYLCATSRDLGTNTEAFFGQGTRLTVV.

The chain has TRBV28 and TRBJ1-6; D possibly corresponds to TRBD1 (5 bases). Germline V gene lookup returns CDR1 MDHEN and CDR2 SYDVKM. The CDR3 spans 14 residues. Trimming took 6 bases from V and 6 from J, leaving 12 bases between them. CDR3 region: CASSRGRANSPLHF. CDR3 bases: TGTGCCAGCAGCCGGGGGAGGGCTAATTCACCCCTCCACTTT. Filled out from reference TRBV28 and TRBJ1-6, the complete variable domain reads DVKVTQSSRYLVKRTGEKVFLECVQDMDHENMFWYRQDPGLGLRLIYFSYDVKMKEKGDIPEGYSVSREKKERFSLILESASTNQTSMYLCASSRGRANSPLHFGNGTRLTVT.

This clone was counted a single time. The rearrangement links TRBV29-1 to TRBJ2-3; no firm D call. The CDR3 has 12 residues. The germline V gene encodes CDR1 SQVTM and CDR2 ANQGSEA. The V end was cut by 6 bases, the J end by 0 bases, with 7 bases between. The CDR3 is CSVPDSTDTQYF. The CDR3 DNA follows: TGCAGCGTCCCGGACAGCACAGATACGCAGTATTTT.

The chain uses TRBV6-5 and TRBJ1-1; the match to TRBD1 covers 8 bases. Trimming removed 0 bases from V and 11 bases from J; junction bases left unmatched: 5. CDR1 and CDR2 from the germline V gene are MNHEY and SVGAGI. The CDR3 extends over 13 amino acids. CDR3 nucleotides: TGTGCCAGCAGTTACTCGGACAGGGAGAGGGCTTTCTTT. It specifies CASSYSDRERAFF.

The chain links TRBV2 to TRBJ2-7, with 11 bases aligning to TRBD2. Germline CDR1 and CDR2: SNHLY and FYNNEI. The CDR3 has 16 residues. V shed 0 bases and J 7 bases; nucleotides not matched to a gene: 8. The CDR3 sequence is CASSEAQVAGGSEQYF. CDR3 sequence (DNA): TGTGCCAGCAGTGAAGCGCAGGTAGCGGGAGGGAGTGAGCAGTACTTC. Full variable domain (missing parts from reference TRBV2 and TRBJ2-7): EPEVTQTPSHQVTQMGQEVILRCVPISNHLYFYWYRQILGQKVEFLVSFYNNEISEKSEIFDDQFSVERPDGSNFTLKIRSTKLEDSAMYFCASSEAQVAGGSEQYFGPGTRLTVT.

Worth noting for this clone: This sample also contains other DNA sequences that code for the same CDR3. CDR3 nucleotide sequence: TGTGCCAGTAGTATTGCCGGGGGCACTGAAGCTTTCTTT. Amino acids: CASSIAGGTEAFF. The chain uses TRBV19 and TRBJ1-1, with D possibly TRBD1 on 5 matching bases. The CDR3 has 13 residues. Germline V lookup: CDR1 LNHDA, CDR2 SQIVND (reference sequence). Trimming took 3 bases from V and 4 from J, leaving 9 bases between them. Together with reference TRBV19 and TRBJ1-1, the CDR3 gives the full variable domain: DGGITQSPKYLFRKEGQNVTLSCEQNLNHDAMYWYRQDPGQGLRLIYYSQIVNDFQKGDIAEGYSVSREKKESFPLTVTSAQKNPTAFYLCASSIAGGTEAFFGQGTRLTVV.

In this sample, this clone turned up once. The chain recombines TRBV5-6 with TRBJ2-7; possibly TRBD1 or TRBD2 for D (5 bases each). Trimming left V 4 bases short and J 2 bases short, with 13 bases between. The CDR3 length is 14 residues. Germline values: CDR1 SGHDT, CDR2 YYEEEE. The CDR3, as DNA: TGTGCCAGCAGCACCCGGGACGGGGCCTACGAGCAGTACTTC. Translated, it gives CASSTRDGAYEQYF.

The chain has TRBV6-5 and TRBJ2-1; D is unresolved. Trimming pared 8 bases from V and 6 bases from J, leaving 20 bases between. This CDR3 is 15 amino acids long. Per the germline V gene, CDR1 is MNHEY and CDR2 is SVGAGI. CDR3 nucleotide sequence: TGTGCCAGCGGGAAATTGGGCCCCTCCGCCAATGAGCAGTTCTTC. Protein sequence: CASGKLGPSANEQFF.

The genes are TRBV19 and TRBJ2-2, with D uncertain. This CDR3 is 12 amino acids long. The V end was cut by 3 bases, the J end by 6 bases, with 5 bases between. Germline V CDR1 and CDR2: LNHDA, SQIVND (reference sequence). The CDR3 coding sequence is TGTGCCAGTAGTATCCCCGCCGGGGAGCTGTTTTTT. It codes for CASSIPAGELFF.

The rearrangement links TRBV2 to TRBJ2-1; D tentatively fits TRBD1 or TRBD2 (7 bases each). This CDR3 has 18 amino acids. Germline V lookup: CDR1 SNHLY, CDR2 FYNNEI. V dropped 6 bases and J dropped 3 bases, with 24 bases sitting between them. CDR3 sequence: CASRARDSRLAGYNEQFF. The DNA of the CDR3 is TGTGCCAGCAGAGCCAGGGACAGCAGACTAGCAGGCTACAATGAGCAGTTCTTC. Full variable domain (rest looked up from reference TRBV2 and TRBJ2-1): EPEVTQTPSHQVTQMGQEVILRCVPISNHLYFYWYRQILGQKVEFLVSFYNNEISEKSEIFDDQFSVERPDGSNFTLKIRSTKLEDSAMYFCASRARDSRLAGYNEQFFGPGTRLTVL.

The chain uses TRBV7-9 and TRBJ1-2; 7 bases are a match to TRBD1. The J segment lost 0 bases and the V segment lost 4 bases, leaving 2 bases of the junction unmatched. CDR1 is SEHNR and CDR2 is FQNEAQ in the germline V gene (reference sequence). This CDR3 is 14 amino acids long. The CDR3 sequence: CASSSGQANYGYTF. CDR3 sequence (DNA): TGTGCCAGCAGCTCCGGACAGGCTAACTATGGCTACACCTTC.

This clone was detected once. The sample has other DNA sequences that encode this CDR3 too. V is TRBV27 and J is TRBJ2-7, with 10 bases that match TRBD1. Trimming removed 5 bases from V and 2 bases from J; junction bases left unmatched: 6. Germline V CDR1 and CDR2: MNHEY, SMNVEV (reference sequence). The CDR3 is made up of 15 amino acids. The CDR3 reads CASSPRTGGTYEQYF. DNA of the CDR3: TGTGCCAGCAGTCCTCGGACAGGGGGGACCTACGAGCAGTACTTC.

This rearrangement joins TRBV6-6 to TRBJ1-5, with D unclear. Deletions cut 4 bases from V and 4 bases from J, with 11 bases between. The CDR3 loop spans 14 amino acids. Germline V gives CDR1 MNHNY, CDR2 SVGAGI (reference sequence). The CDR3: CASSFLGTNQPQHF. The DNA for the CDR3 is TGTGCCAGCAGTTTTTTAGGTACTAATCAGCCCCAGCATTTT.

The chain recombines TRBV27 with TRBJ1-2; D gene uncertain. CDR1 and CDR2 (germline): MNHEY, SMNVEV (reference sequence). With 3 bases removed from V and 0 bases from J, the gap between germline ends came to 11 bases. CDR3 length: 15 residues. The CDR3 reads CASSLRGQTNYGYTF. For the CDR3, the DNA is TGTGCCAGCAGTTTGAGAGGCCAAACTAACTATGGCTACACCTTC.

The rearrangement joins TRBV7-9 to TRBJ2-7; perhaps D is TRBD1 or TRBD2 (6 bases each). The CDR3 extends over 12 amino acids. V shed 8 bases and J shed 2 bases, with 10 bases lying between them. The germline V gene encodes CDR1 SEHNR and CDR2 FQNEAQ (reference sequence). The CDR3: CASGGGTYEQYF. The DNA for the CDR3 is TGTGCCAGCGGAGGGGGGACCTACGAGCAGTACTTC.

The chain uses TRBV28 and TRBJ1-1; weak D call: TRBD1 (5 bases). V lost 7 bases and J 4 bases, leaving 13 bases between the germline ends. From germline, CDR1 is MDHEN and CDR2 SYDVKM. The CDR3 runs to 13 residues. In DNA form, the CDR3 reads TGTGCCAGCACCTTGGGGGTACGCACTGAAGCTTTCTTT. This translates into CASTLGVRTEAFF.

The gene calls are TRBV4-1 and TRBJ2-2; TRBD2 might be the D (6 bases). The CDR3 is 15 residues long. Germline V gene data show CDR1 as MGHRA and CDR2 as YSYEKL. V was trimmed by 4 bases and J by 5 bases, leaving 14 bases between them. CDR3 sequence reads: CASSPRSAGTGELFF. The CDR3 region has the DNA TGCGCCAGCAGCCCCAGGTCAGCGGGTACCGGGGAGCTGTTTTTT.

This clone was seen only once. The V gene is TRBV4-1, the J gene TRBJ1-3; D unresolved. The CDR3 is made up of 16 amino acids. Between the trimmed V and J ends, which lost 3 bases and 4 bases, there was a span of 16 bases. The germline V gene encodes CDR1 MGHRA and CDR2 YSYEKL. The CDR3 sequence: CASSHRRTSSGNTIYF. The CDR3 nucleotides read TGCGCCAGCAGCCACCGCCGGACGAGCTCGGGAAACACCATATATTTT.

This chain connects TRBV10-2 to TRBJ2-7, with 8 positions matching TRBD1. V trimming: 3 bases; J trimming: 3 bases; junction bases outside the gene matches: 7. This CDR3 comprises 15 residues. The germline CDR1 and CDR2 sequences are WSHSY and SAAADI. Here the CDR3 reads CASSDPGQGLYEQYF. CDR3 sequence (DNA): TGCGCCAGCAGTGATCCCGGACAGGGCCTCTACGAGCAGTACTTC.

CDR3 in DNA: TGTGCCACCAGCCGGTCGGGGGAGTATAGGCCAGATACGCAGTATTTT. Translation: CATSRSGEYRPDTQYF. V gene TRBV15 combines with J gene TRBJ2-3, with D possibly TRBD2 on 6 matching bases. The CDR3 extends over 16 amino acids. CDR1 and CDR2 from the germline V gene are LNHNV and YYDKDF (reference sequence). V lost 5 bases to trimming and J lost 4 bases, with 19 bases between them.